This T cell receptor (beta chain) was recovered during a study of vaccination effects on CD4 cells after COVID-19. This CDR3 contains 17 residues. Trimming removed 4 bases from V and 2 bases from J, with 20 bases in between. Germline-derived CDR1 and CDR2 are SGHKS and YYEKEE (reference sequence). Before sequencing took place, the ViraFEST assay used viral peptide pools to expand antigen-specific CD4+ T cells. Having been cultured for around ten days, the cells underwent CD4+ T cell isolation. The vaccine given was either BNT162b2 or mRNA-1273, in two doses. Half-medium replacement with IL-2 medium occurred on days 3 and 7. To note about this clone: Its antigen remains unidentified.

Findings and caveats of the study: Healthy vaccinees showed cross-reactivity with common cold coronaviruses in only 1 of 255 vaccine-induced clones. Pronounced clonal contraction occurred in clones induced by infection and by vaccine late after vaccination.

Libraries were prepared by immunoSEQ multiplex PCR; TCRdb keeps only in-frame clonotypes and omits some of them. This table has under 85,000 clones, over 75% appearing once. V gene TRBV5-5 combines with J gene TRBJ2-3; TRBD1 is a possible D gene (6 bases). The sequence was obtained from a human donor who received a COVID-19 vaccine. The input for sequencing was CD4+ T cells from PBMCs cultured with HCoV-OC43 spike peptides, taken after COVID-19 vaccination. Noted subset: HCoV-OC43 spike overlapping peptide pool stimulation. The CDR3 loop reads CASSTGHLLSFTDTQYF. The CDR3 DNA reads TGTGCCAGCAGCACGGGACATTTGCTCTCCTTCACAGATACGCAGTATTTT.